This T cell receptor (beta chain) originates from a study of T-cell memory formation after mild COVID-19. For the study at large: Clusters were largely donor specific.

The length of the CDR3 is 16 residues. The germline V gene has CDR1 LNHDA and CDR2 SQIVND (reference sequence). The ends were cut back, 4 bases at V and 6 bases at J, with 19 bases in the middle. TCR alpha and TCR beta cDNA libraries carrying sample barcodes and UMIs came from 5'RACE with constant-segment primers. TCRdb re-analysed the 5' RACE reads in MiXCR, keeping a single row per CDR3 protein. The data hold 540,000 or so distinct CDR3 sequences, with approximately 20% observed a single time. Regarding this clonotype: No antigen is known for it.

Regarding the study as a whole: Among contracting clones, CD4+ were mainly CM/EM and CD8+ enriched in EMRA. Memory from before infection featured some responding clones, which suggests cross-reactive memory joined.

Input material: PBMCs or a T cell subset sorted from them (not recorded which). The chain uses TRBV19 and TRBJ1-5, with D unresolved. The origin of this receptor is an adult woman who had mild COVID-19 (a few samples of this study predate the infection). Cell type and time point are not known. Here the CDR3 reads CASSTGERHAGQPQHF. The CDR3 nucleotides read TGTGCCAGTAGTACCGGGGAGAGGCATGCTGGTCAGCCCCAGCATTTT.